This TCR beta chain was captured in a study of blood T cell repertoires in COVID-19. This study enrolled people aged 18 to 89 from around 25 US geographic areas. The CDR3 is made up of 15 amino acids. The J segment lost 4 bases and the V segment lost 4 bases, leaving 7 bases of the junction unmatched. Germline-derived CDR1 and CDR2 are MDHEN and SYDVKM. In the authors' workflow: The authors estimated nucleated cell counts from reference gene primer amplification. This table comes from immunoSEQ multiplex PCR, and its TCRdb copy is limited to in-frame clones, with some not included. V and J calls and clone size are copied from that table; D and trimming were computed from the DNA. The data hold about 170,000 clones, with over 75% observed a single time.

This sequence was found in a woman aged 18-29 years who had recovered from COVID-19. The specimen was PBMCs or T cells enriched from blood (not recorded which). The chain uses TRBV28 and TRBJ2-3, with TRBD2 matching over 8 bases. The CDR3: CASSSSAGAADTQYF. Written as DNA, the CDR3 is TGTGCCAGCAGTTCTTCAGCGGGAGCGGCAGATACGCAGTATTTT.